This T cell receptor (beta chain) was recovered during a study of T cells in localized non-small cell lung cancer. Findings of the study overall: For the top 100 tumor clones, a median approximately 50 also appeared in adjacent lung. Uninvolved adjacent lung showed the highest T cell clonality, exceeding tumor. Those with higher blood T cell density had longer overall survival.

Trimming removed 6 bases at V and 0 bases at J, with 8 bases between. The length of the CDR3 is 13 residues. Per the germline V gene, CDR1 is MNHGY and CDR2 is SAAAGT. This table comes from immunoSEQ multiplex PCR, and its TCRdb copy is limited to in-frame clones, with some not included. The profile shows some 1,000 clones, less than 25% of them singletons. Remarks on this clone: The antigen is not known.

This chain joins TRBV6-8 and TRBJ1-1; D not resolved. This receptor was obtained from a woman aged 35-75 years with stage III lung adenocarcinoma. Here the sequenced sample was normal lung tissue next to the tumor, taken before any cancer treatment. CDR3 in amino acids: CASSAELNTEAFF. The CDR3 region has the DNA TGTGCCAGCAGCGCAGAACTGAACACTGAAGCTTTCTTT.